This T cell receptor (beta chain) emerged from a study of OX40 agonist ivuxolimab in advanced cancers. Background on the study: Ivuxolimab is an agonistic anti-OX40 (CD134) antibody, and patients were treated with it.

Assay: immunoSEQ multiplex PCR; the TCRdb copy retains only in-frame clones and omits some. The sample records approximately 50,000 clones, approximately 88% being singletons. A note on this clone: The sample holds other DNA sequences that translate to the same CDR3.

Looked up from germline, CDR1 is KGHSH and CDR2 is LQKENI. Trimming removed 1 base from V and 6 bases from J, with 7 bases in between. CDR3 length equals 14 residues. Sequences were derived from CD4+ or CD8+ T cells sorted from blood, sampled in a trial of the OX40 agonist ivuxolimab. This TCR was sampled from an adult with an advanced solid tumor such as melanoma, head and neck, liver or kidney cancer. V is TRBV18 and J is TRBJ1-6; D is undetermined. In DNA, the CDR3 is TGTGCCAGCTCACCACAGGGAGCTAATTCACCCCTCCACTTT. Its protein is CASSPQGANSPLHF. Based on the CDR3 plus reference TRBV18 and TRBJ1-6, the full variable domain is NAGVMQNPRHLVRRRGQEARLRCSPMKGHSHVYWYRQLPEEGLKFMVYLQKENIIDESGMPKERFSAEFPKEGPSILRIQQVVRGDSAAYFCASSPQGANSPLHFGNGTRLTVT.